A selection of T cell receptor beta chains follows, all from one sample in a study of neurological immune-mediated disorders. TCRdb recomputed calls from the 5' RACE reads with MiXCR, one row per CDR3 protein. The sample gives roughly 32,000 distinct CDR3 sequences, approximately 5.3% of which show up once; more than 2% is in the top ten. Sequenced: CD4+ T cells from blood. The receptors were sampled from a woman between 45 and 60 years old in good health. Both conserved end residues are part of each CDR3. A D gene is named only where the DNA matches it firmly. Size values are once, few and many counts, or a class for expanded clones, and some rows have none.

CDR3: CASSQPGASAYEQYF
DNA: TGTGCCAGCAGCCAACCCGGGGCTTCCGCCTACGAGCAGTACTTC
J: TRBJ2-7
D: -
size: medium-sized
V: TRBV25-1

CDR3: CASSFSGDPQETQYF
DNA: TGTGCCAGCAGCTTCTCGGGGGACCCCCAAGAGACCCAGTACTTC
J: TRBJ2-5
D: -
size: -
V: TRBV11-2

CDR3: CASNRDGGTDTQYF
DNA: TGTGCCAGCAACCGGGACGGGGGCACAGATACGCAGTATTTT
J: TRBJ2-3
D: -
size: many
V: TRBV2

CDR3: CSAPGANNQPQHF
DNA: TGCAGTGCCCCCGGGGCGAATAATCAGCCCCAGCATTTT
J: TRBJ1-5
D: -
size: many
V: TRBV20-1

CDR3: CSALGPGLKLFF
DNA: TGCAGTGCTCTTGGGCCGGGCCTAAAGCTGTTTTTT
J: TRBJ1-4
D: -
size: many
V: TRBV20-1

CDR3: CASSLTDTQYF
DNA: TGTGCCAGCAGCTTGACAGATACGCAGTATTTT
J: TRBJ2-3
D: -
size: many
V: TRBV5-6

CDR3: CASRWDMHYEQYF
DNA: TGTGCCAGCAGGTGGGACATGCATTACGAGCAGTACTTC
J: TRBJ2-7
D: -
size: many
V: TRBV7-2

CDR3: CASSPTTGVNYEQYF
DNA: TGTGCCAGCTCACCTACTACAGGGGTAAACTACGAGCAGTACTTC
J: TRBJ2-7
D: TRBD1
size: many
V: TRBV18

CDR3: CASSLGLGEGQYF
DNA: TGCGCCAGCAGCTTGGGACTAGGGGAGGGGCAGTACTTC
J: TRBJ2-7
D: TRBD2
size: many
V: TRBV5-1

CDR3: CSAGGGRGPDTQYF
DNA: TGCAGTGCCGGGGGGGGCAGGGGGCCAGATACGCAGTATTTT
J: TRBJ2-3
D: -
size: medium-sized
V: TRBV20-1

CDR3: CASSTSGQGTDTQYF
DNA: -
J: TRBJ2-3
D: -
size: many
V: TRBV28

CDR3: CSARRGAGNTEAFF
DNA: TGCAGTGCTAGGAGGGGGGCGGGGAACACTGAAGCTTTCTTT
J: TRBJ1-1
D: -
size: many
V: TRBV20-1

CDR3: CASSLGVTTDTQYF
DNA: TGTGCCAGCAGCTTAGGGGTTACTACAGATACGCAGTATTTT
J: TRBJ2-3
D: -
size: many
V: TRBV7-3

CDR3: CASSSAGLFSDTQYF
DNA: TGTGCCAGCAGTAGCGCGGGACTCTTCTCAGATACGCAGTATTTT
J: TRBJ2-3
D: -
size: many
V: TRBV28

CDR3: CASKGLAKNIQYF
DNA: TGTGCCAGCAAGGGGTTAGCCAAAAACATTCAGTACTTC
J: TRBJ2-4
D: -
size: many
V: TRBV27

CDR3: CASGPTTGELFF
DNA: TGCGCCAGCGGCCCCACCACCGGGGAGCTGTTTTTT
J: TRBJ2-2
D: -
size: many
V: TRBV10-1

CDR3: CASIGGTRNEKLFF
DNA: TGTGCCAGCATCGGCGGGACGCGTAATGAAAAACTGTTTTTT
J: TRBJ1-4
D: -
size: many
V: TRBV28

CDR3: CATSRDGNSNQPQHF
DNA: TGTGCCACCAGCAGAGACGGAAATAGCAATCAGCCCCAGCATTTT
J: TRBJ1-5
D: -
size: many
V: TRBV15

CDR3: CASSLIYGGTGELFF
DNA: TGTGCCAGCAGTTTAATATATGGAGGTACCGGGGAGCTGTTTTTT
J: TRBJ2-2
D: -
size: -
V: TRBV28

CDR3: CASSREGTGDSPLHF
DNA: TGTGCCAGCAGCCGAGAGGGGACGGGAGATTCACCCCTCCACTTT
J: TRBJ1-6
D: -
size: many
V: TRBV7-2